Below are 17 T cell receptor beta chains sequenced from a single sample in a study of cytotoxic CD8 clonotypes in ibrutinib-treated CLL. The repertoire was sequenced with immunoSEQ multiplex PCR; TCRdb's copy has only in-frame clones and lacks some. The table records hundreds of thousands of clones, 60% to 80% of them present only once. The sequencing here drew on PBMCs, taken after 12 months of ibrutinib treatment. The receptors derive from a human donor with chronic lymphocytic leukemia.

V and J are TRBV4-1 and TRBJ1-6, with D perhaps TRBD1 (5 bases). The V gene's germline CDR1 is MGHRA and CDR2 YSYEKL. CDR3 length: 20 amino acids. V was cut by 0 bases and J by 0 bases, with 18 bases left in between. This chain's CDR3 is CASSQDWQGPRSSYNSPLHF. In DNA form, the CDR3 reads TGCGCCAGCAGCCAAGATTGGCAGGGACCGAGGAGCTCCTATAATTCACCCCTCCACTTT.

The J gene is TRBJ2-1, the V gene TRBV6-6, with a tentative D call TRBD1 (5 bases). Germline V gene sequence: CDR1 MNHNY, CDR2 SVGAGI (reference sequence). The V and J ends lost 4 bases and 10 bases respectively, with 20 bases between them. CDR3 size: 15 residues. CDR3 sequence: CASSSGGAPPLEQFF. The CDR3 DNA reads as TGTGCCAGCAGTTCGGGTGGGGCACCACCCCTAGAGCAGTTCTTC.

The V and J genes are TRBV27 and TRBJ1-1, with a possible D match to TRBD1 (5 bases). This CDR3 region has 14 residues. Germline values: CDR1 MNHEY, CDR2 SMNVEV (reference sequence). The V gene lost 6 bases and the J gene lost 4 bases, with 15 bases spanning the gap. CDR3 sequence reads: CASRKTAVGTEAFF. The CDR3 nucleotides read TGTGCCAGCAGGAAGACAGCAGTGGGCACTGAAGCTTTCTTT.

The rearrangement uses TRBV19 and TRBJ2-3, with 9 positions matching TRBD2. This CDR3 spans 14 amino acids. CDR1 and CDR2 from the germline V gene are LNHDA and SQIVND (reference sequence). Trimming at V came to 5 bases and at J to 2 bases, leaving 2 bases not matched to a gene. The CDR3 sequence: CASSPSGTTDTQYF. The CDR3 bases are TGTGCCAGTAGTCCTAGCGGGACCACAGATACGCAGTATTTT.

The J gene is TRBJ2-7, the V gene TRBV28; 10 nucleotides agree with TRBD1. The CDR3 consists of 14 residues. Germline V gene data show CDR1 as MDHEN and CDR2 as SYDVKM. V was pared by 7 bases and J by 7 bases, with 10 bases of the junction left unmatched. CDR3 nucleotide sequence: TGTGCCAGCACCCCCGGGACAGGGGTGTGGGAGCAGTACTTC. Protein: CASTPGTGVWEQYF.

This clone was seen only once. This rearrangement joins TRBV11-2 to TRBJ2-5, with 8 bases that match TRBD1. The CDR3 runs 17 residues. Looked up from germline, CDR1 is SGHAT and CDR2 is FQNNGV. V dropped 3 bases and J dropped 2; count of bases not matched to a gene: 11. CDR3 in amino acids: CASSFYRVGTGQETQYF. The DNA for the CDR3 is TGTGCCAGCAGCTTTTATCGCGTAGGGACAGGACAAGAGACCCAGTACTTC.

This clone showed up just a few times. The rearrangement uses TRBV20-1 and TRBJ1-2; no reliable D call. This CDR3 region has 11 residues. Germline V gene data show CDR1 as DFQATT and CDR2 as SNEGSKA (reference sequence). V lost 0 bases, J lost 3 bases, and 2 bases lay in between. The CDR3 loop is CSAREDYGYTF. The CDR3 coding sequence is TGCAGTGCTAGAGAGGACTATGGCTACACCTTC.

V and J are TRBV7-9 and TRBJ2-1, with a weak D call TRBD2 (6 bases). CDR1 and CDR2 (germline): SEHNR, FQNEAQ (reference sequence). The V and J ends lost 7 bases and 9 bases respectively, with 13 bases between them. CDR3 length: 12 residues. The CDR3 is CASTGGYTEQFF. The CDR3 DNA follows: TGTGCCAGCACCGGAGGGTATACTGAGCAGTTCTTC.

This clone was seen a handful of times. The genes are TRBV6-6 and TRBJ1-2, with 7 nucleotides matching TRBD1. With V trimmed by 0 bases and J by 1 base, 2 bases remained unmatched. Germline V gives CDR1 MNHNY, CDR2 SVGAGI (reference sequence). This CDR3 contains 15 residues. CDR3 coding DNA: TGTGCCAGCAGTTACTCGGCAGGGGGTAACTATGGCTACACCTTC. This sequence encodes CASSYSAGGNYGYTF.

This clone was seen more than once but under ten times. The same CDR3 can be traced to other DNA sequences in this sample. V usage is TRBV9 and J usage is TRBJ2-7; 7 bases agree with TRBD1. Trimming took 0 bases from V and 3 from J; bases not matched to a gene: 6. The germline V gene has CDR1 SGDLS and CDR2 YYNGEE. This CDR3 is built from 15 residues. The CDR3 sequence: CASSVGPGQLYEQYF. The CDR3 DNA reads TGTGCCAGCAGCGTAGGCCCGGGACAGCTCTACGAGCAGTACTTC.

The chain carries TRBV2 and TRBJ2-3; 10 bases map to TRBD2. V gave up 10 bases and J gave up 6 bases; unmatched junction bases: 10. Looked up from germline, CDR1 is SNHLY and CDR2 is FYNNEI. The CDR3 has 14 amino acids. The CDR3 bases are TGTGCCACCGATAGCGGGAGGTTAGGGGATACGCAGTATTTT. Its translation: CATDSGRLGDTQYF.

This clone has a single count. This chain uses TRBV5-1 with TRBJ1-2; a possible D gene is TRBD1 (5 bases). CDR1 and CDR2 (germline): SGHRS, YFSETQ. The V end was cut by 2 bases, the J end by 6 bases, with 17 bases between. This CDR3 comprises 15 residues. Here the CDR3 reads CASSFTQGSLDGYTF. The DNA for the CDR3 is TGCGCCAGCAGCTTTACCCAGGGAAGTTTGGATGGCTACACCTTC.

The chain recombines TRBV7-9 with TRBJ1-5; perhaps TRBD1 as D (6 bases). V was cut by 5 bases and J by 0 bases, with 11 bases left in between. This CDR3 has 15 residues. The germline CDR1 and CDR2 sequences are SEHNR and FQNEAQ (reference sequence). CDR3 sequence: CASSLDRYSNQPQHF. The CDR3 DNA reads as TGTGCCAGCAGCCTGGACAGATATAGCAATCAGCCCCAGCATTTT.

This clone was seen more than once but under ten times. CDR3 sequence: CASIRGGEAFF. The CDR3 DNA sequence: TGTGCCAGCATTAGAGGGGGTGAAGCTTTCTTT. V gene TRBV28 combines with J gene TRBJ1-1, with D tentatively TRBD1 (6 bases). The V end was cut by 7 bases, the J end by 7 bases, with 10 bases between. The CDR3 sequence is 11 residues long. The germline V gene has CDR1 MDHEN and CDR2 SYDVKM.

This clone was counted between two and nine times. This chain connects TRBV19 to TRBJ2-1; TRBD1 aligns across 7 bases. V shed 7 bases and J 4 bases; nucleotides not matched to a gene: 4. CDR3 size: 13 residues. CDR1 and CDR2 (germline): LNHDA, SQIVND (reference sequence). The DNA for the CDR3 is TGTGCCAGTACCGACAGGGTGTACAATGAGCAGTTCTTC. Its protein product is CASTDRVYNEQFF.

V usage is TRBV27 and J usage is TRBJ2-7; the D is unclear. V was shortened by 0 bases and J by 0 bases, with 12 bases between the two germline ends. From germline, CDR1 is MNHEY and CDR2 SMNVEV (reference sequence). The CDR3 extends over 16 amino acids. In DNA form, the CDR3 reads TGTGCCAGCAGTTTATCGATGGGGTACTACTCCTACGAGCAGTACTTC. It translates to CASSLSMGYYSYEQYF.

The CDR3 DNA follows: TGTGCCAGCTCTGAGTCTACAAGGGGGACTCAGCCCCAGCATTTT. Translating gives CASSESTRGTQPQHF. This chain connects TRBV18 to TRBJ1-5, with D perhaps matching TRBD1 (6 bases). V lost 6 bases, J lost 6 bases, and 18 bases lay in between. The CDR3 is made up of 15 amino acids. Per germline, CDR1 KGHSH and CDR2 LQKENI.